Listed below are T cell receptor beta chains from one sample, sequenced in a study of blood T cell repertoires in COVID-19. Libraries were prepared by immunoSEQ multiplex PCR; TCRdb keeps only in-frame clonotypes and omits some of them. This repertoire shows 65,000 to 90,000 clones, 83% found once; its top ten account for about 29%. The sample was peripheral blood. The receptors were gathered from a woman older than 75 with acute or convalescent COVID-19. The CDR3 runs from the conserved cysteine through the conserved F or W. D genes are given only for firm matches. Rows may omit the clone size; those that give it use once, few, many or a size class.

D	size	V	J	DNA	CDR3
TRBD2	NA	TRBV6-5	TRBJ2-2	TGTGCCAGCATAACGGGACTAGCATCGAGCGGGGAGCTGTTTTTT	CASITGLASSGELFF
NA	few	TRBV5-4	TRBJ1-4	TGTGCCAGCAGCTGGATGGTGGCAGGGCCGGAAAAACTGTTTTTT	CASSWMVAGPEKLFF
TRBD1	NA	TRBV5-1	TRBJ2-2	TGCGCCAGCAGCTTGCCTGGGACAGCGAACACCGGGGAGCTGTTTTTT	CASSLPGTANTGELFF
TRBD2	NA	TRBV2	TRBJ2-3	TGTGCCAGCACCGGGACTAGCGGGAGGCCCTCACCGGATACGCAGTATTTT	CASTGTSGRPSPDTQYF
TRBD2	NA	TRBV11-2	TRBJ2-3	TGTGCCAGCAGCCTGGGACTAGCGGAGCATACGCAGTATTTT	CASSLGLAEHTQYF
TRBD1	NA	TRBV11-2	TRBJ1-1	TGTGCCAGCAGCTTATCGGGACAGGGGGCTGGTGAAGCTTTCTTT	CASSLSGQGAGEAFF
TRBD2	NA	TRBV7-2	TRBJ2-1	TGTGCCAGCAGCTTATTCAGCGGGAGTTACAATGAGCAGTTCTTC	CASSLFSGSYNEQFF
NA	NA	TRBV15	TRBJ2-7	TGTGCCACCAGCAGAGAGGCCCCCGGGGATTCCTACGAGCAGTACTTC	CATSREAPGDSYEQYF
NA	NA	TRBV5-1	TRBJ2-7	TGCGCCAGCACCGGGACTCCACCGGGTGAGCAGTACTTC	CASTGTPPGEQYF
NA	NA	TRBV28	TRBJ2-7	TGTGCCAGCAATTTCGGGTCCGGACAGCCGTACGAGCAGTACTTC	CASNFGSGQPYEQYF
TRBD2	NA	TRBV18	TRBJ2-1	TGTGCCAGCTCACCAGGCCTAGCGGGAACGGAGTTCTTC	CASSPGLAGTEFF
TRBD1	NA	TRBV4-1	TRBJ2-7	TGCGCCAGCAGCCATGGACAGGGACAGGGATTCGAGCAGTACTTC	CASSHGQGQGFEQYF
TRBD1	NA	TRBV19	TRBJ2-7	TGTGCCAGTAGTTGGGACAGGGAGAGCTACGAGCAGTACTTC	CASSWDRESYEQYF
NA	NA	TRBV7-2	TRBJ2-3	TGTGCCAGCAGCCAGGGATTCGAAGGGGGTACGCAGTATTTT	CASSQGFEGGTQYF
TRBD1	NA	TRBV28	TRBJ1-4	TGTGCCAGCAGTGCCTGGACAGGGGGCGACGTTGAAAAACTGTTTTTT	CASSAWTGGDVEKLFF
TRBD1	NA	TRBV30	TRBJ1-2	TGTGCCTGGGATGGGACAGGCTATGGCTACACCTTC	CAWDGTGYGYTF
NA	NA	TRBV27	TRBJ2-1	TGTGCCAGCAAGTGGAAAGAGGGAGTTGACAACAATGAGCAGTTCTTC	CASKWKEGVDNNEQFF
NA	NA	TRBV5-1	TRBJ1-1	TGCGCCAGCAGCTTGGAAGGGGGAGATTTGAACACTGAAGCTTTCTTT	CASSLEGGDLNTEAFF
TRBD1	NA	TRBV9	TRBJ1-1	TGTGCCAGCAGTGACAGGGGGACTCCGCACACTGAAGCTTTCTTT	CASSDRGTPHTEAFF
NA	NA	TRBV3-1/TRBV3-2	TRBJ2-7	TGTGCCAGCAGCCAAGATTTGTCGGCCTACGAGCAGTACTTC	CASSQDLSAYEQYF
TRBD1	NA	TRBV5-1	TRBJ2-3	TGCGCCAGCAGCTCCCGGGACAGAGTCACAGATACGCAGTATTTT	CASSSRDRVTDTQYF
NA	NA	TRBV24-1	TRBJ2-3	TGTGCCACCAGTGATTGGGTTACTTCTCAGCGTACAGATACGCAGTATTTT	CATSDWVTSQRTDTQYF
TRBD2	NA	TRBV4-1	TRBJ2-1	TGCGCCAGCAGCCAAGATGCTCCCACTAGCGGGCTCTACAATGAGCAGTTCTTC	CASSQDAPTSGLYNEQFF
NA	NA	TRBV20-1	TRBJ2-3	TGCAGTGCTAGTCCAGGGGGGACAGATACGCAGTATTTT	CSASPGGTDTQYF
TRBD1	NA	TRBV11-2	TRBJ2-5	TGTGCCAGCAGCTTATGGGACAGGGGGCAAGAGACCCAGTACTTC	CASSLWDRGQETQYF
NA	NA	TRBV6-1	TRBJ1-5	TGTGCCAGCAGTGAAGCCGGAGATGGTAGCAATCAGCCCCAGCATTTT	CASSEAGDGSNQPQHF
NA	few	TRBV7-8	TRBJ1-2	TGTGCCAGCAGCTCCCACCAGGGTTGGGGCTACACCTTC	CASSSHQGWGYTF
NA	few	TRBV12-3/TRBV12-4	TRBJ1-1	TGTGCCAGCAGTTTCAGGAACACTGAAGCTTTCTTT	CASSFRNTEAFF
NA	NA	TRBV5-8	TRBJ2-2	TGTGCCAGCAGCGTAGGACATTATAACACCGGGGAGCTGTTTTTT	CASSVGHYNTGELFF
TRBD2	NA	TRBV10-3	TRBJ2-1	TGTGCCATCGGAAGGCGGACTAGCGGGGGGTACAATGAGCAGTTCTTC	CAIGRRTSGGYNEQFF
NA	NA	TRBV6-5	TRBJ1-6	TGTGCCAGCAGTTACTCCTGGACGGGAAATTCACCCCTCCACTTT	CASSYSWTGNSPLHF
NA	NA	TRBV19	TRBJ2-2	TGTGCCAGTAGTATAGACAGTGCGAACACCGGGGAGCTGTTTTTT	CASSIDSANTGELFF
NA	many	TRBV27	TRBJ1-6	TGTGCCAGCCAAGCGGTGGCAGGTTCACCCCTCCACTTT	CASQAVAGSPLHF